Presented here are 29 T cell receptor beta chains from one specimen sequenced in a study of post-analysis software for immune sequencing data. Their cognate antigens are unknown. cDNA libraries of TCR beta carried unique molecular identifiers. In TCRdb, the PCR reads were re-called with MiXCR into one record per CDR3 protein. The sample comprises about 760,000 distinct CDR3 sequences, 25% to 30% of which are singletons, and around 0.6% rests with the top ten. Study-wide results and caveats: Five or six TRBV segments, TRBV5-6, TRBV5-1 and TRBV20-1 among them, were found more frequent in patients than controls.

The sequenced sample was blood. The source of these receptors is a girl under 18 with multiple sclerosis.

This clonotype was counted ten times or more. The gene calls are TRBV7-2 and TRBJ2-3, with 11 bases lining up with TRBD2. The germline gives CDR1 SGHTA, CDR2 FQGNSA. CDR3 size: 14 residues. Trimming cost V 5 bases and J 5 bases; bases outside gene matches: 3. This CDR3 is CASSISGRGDTQYF. The DNA for the CDR3 is TGTGCCAGCAGCATTAGCGGGAGGGGAGATACGCAGTATTTT. Complete variable domain (other parts from reference TRBV7-2 and TRBJ2-3): GAGVSQSPSNKVTEKGKDVELRCDPISGHTALYWYRQSLGQGLEFLIYFQGNSAPDKSGLPSDRFSAERTGGSVSTLTIQRTQQEDSAVYLCASSISGRGDTQYFGPGTRLTVL.

In its sample, this clonotype was seen a few times. V is TRBV6-5 and J is TRBJ1-1; D remains unclear. Germline values: CDR1 MNHEY, CDR2 SVGAGI. The CDR3 sequence is 14 residues long. V lost 0 bases, J lost 0 bases, and 5 bases lay in between. The CDR3 region has the DNA TGTGCCAGCAGTTACTCCAGGATGAACACTGAAGCTTTCTTT. Protein sequence: CASSYSRMNTEAFF.

A few counts support this clonotype. The chain combines TRBV11-2 with TRBJ2-7; 11 bases fit TRBD2. This CDR3 has 16 amino acids. Germline lookup yields CDR1 SGHAT and CDR2 FQNNGV. V dropped 3 bases and J dropped 2; count of bases not matched to a gene: 6. This CDR3 is CASSFTGTSGTYEQYF. CDR3 nucleotide sequence: TGTGCCAGCAGCTTTACGGGGACTAGCGGCACCTACGAGCAGTACTTC.

The rearrangement joins TRBV6-1 to TRBJ2-1, with TRBD1 identical over 7 bases. Germline values: CDR1 MNHNS, CDR2 SASEGT. The CDR3 loop spans 16 amino acids. The junction had 10 bases not matched to a gene; V was cut back by 3 bases and J by 5 bases. Here the CDR3 reads CASSDRTGRWNNEQFF. As DNA, the CDR3 is TGTGCCAGCAGTGATAGGACAGGCCGCTGGAACAATGAGCAGTTCTTC.

This clonotype showed up many times. The rearrangement joins TRBV7-9 to TRBJ2-3; 7 nucleotides match TRBD1. Germline trimming cut 5 bases from V and 4 bases from J; bases unmatched to any gene: 9. The V gene's germline CDR1 is SEHNR and CDR2 FQNEAQ (reference sequence). CDR3 length equals 15 residues. In nucleotides, the CDR3 is TGTGCCAGCAGCCGACAGACAGGGTTCGCAGATACGCAGTATTTT. The encoded protein is CASSRQTGFADTQYF.

V and J are TRBV10-3 and TRBJ2-3; the D is unclear. The CDR3 extends over 15 amino acids. Germline CDR1 ENHRY, CDR2 SYGVKD. V was trimmed by 5 bases and J by 0 bases, leaving 12 bases between them. This CDR3 reads CAISLDPGSTDTQYF. The CDR3 DNA reads as TGTGCCATCAGTCTAGACCCCGGGAGCACAGATACGCAGTATTTT.

The V and J genes are TRBV7-2 and TRBJ2-5; TRBD1 matches 9 bases. V lost 3 bases, J lost 5 bases, and 10 bases stayed unmatched. CDR3 length: 16 amino acids. Germline V gives CDR1 SGHTA, CDR2 FQGNSA. The CDR3 spells CASSFTYRGRRETQYF. The CDR3 DNA reads TGTGCCAGCAGCTTTACTTACAGGGGGCGCCGGGAGACCCAGTACTTC.

The chain links TRBV7-2 to TRBJ2-7; 10 bases align to TRBD2. This CDR3 contains 14 residues. Trimming removed 4 bases from V and 3 bases from J; junction bases left unmatched: 3. Germline V gene lookup returns CDR1 SGHTA and CDR2 FQGNSA. The CDR3 DNA sequence: TGTGCCAGCAGCTCCGCTAGCGGGGGCTACGAGCAGTACTTC. It translates to CASSSASGGYEQYF.

This clonotype was picked up many times. The rearrangement joins TRBV7-2 to TRBJ2-4; D not certain. The CDR3 consists of 14 residues. Germline V gene lookup returns CDR1 SGHTA and CDR2 FQGNSA. Trimming removed 2 bases from V and 1 base from J, with 6 bases in between. The DNA of the CDR3 is TGTGCCAGCAGCTTATCGGTGGCCAAAAACATTCAGTACTTC. Its protein is CASSLSVAKNIQYF.

V gene TRBV28 combines with J gene TRBJ2-5, with TRBD1 matching over 7 bases. CDR1 is MDHEN, CDR2 SYDVKM, per germline. The J segment lost 1 base and the V segment lost 4 bases, leaving 6 bases of the junction unmatched. This CDR3 is built from 15 residues. CDR3 sequence (DNA): TGTGCCAGCAGTTCCCGGGACAGCATCCAAGAGACCCAGTACTTC. As protein: CASSSRDSIQETQYF.

V gene TRBV7-9 combines with J gene TRBJ1-1; D gene uncertain. The CDR3 has 17 residues. Germline-derived CDR1 and CDR2 are SEHNR and FQNEAQ (reference sequence). V gave up 3 bases and J gave up 0 bases, with 17 bases separating them. The CDR3 region is CASSFPVQLDMNTEAFF. In DNA form, the CDR3 reads TGTGCCAGCAGCTTCCCGGTACAGCTTGACATGAACACTGAAGCTTTCTTT. Based on the CDR3 plus reference TRBV7-9 and TRBJ1-1, the full variable domain is DTGVSQNPRHKITKRGQNVTFRCDPISEHNRLYWYRQTLGQGPEFLTYFQNEAQLEKSRLLSDRFSAERPKGSFSTLEIQRTEQGDSAMYLCASSFPVQLDMNTEAFFGQGTRLTVV.

This chain uses TRBV6-5 with TRBJ1-2; 7 bases match TRBD1. Germline loops: CDR1 MNHEY, CDR2 SVGAGI. V shed 1 base and J 3 bases; nucleotides not matched to a gene: 11. The CDR3 extends over 17 amino acids. The DNA for the CDR3 is TGTGCCAGCAGTTACTTGAACGGAGACAGGGTCTACTATGGCTACACCTTC. Translated, it gives CASSYLNGDRVYYGYTF.

This clonotype has a count of ten or more. V gene TRBV3-1 combines with J gene TRBJ2-7; D gene uncertain. Germline V gene lookup returns CDR1 LGHDT and CDR2 YNNKEL (reference sequence). The CDR3 has 14 residues. V lost 2 bases, J lost 3 bases, and 11 bases lay in between. Written as DNA, the CDR3 is TGTGCCAGCAGCCAACCCCCTGAGAACTACGAGCAGTACTTC. As protein: CASSQPPENYEQYF.

This clonotype was seen just once. The chain uses TRBV2 and TRBJ1-1, with 7 bases matching TRBD1. V was pared by 7 bases and J by 5 bases, with 10 bases of the junction left unmatched. This CDR3 has 14 amino acids. From germline, CDR1 is SNHLY and CDR2 FYNNEI. The DNA for the CDR3 is TGTGCCAGCACCAAGGAGGGGGCGAGGACTGAAGCTTTCTTT. Protein sequence: CASTKEGARTEAFF.

This chain links TRBV14 with TRBJ2-7; 9 bases are a match to TRBD2. CDR3 length: 14 residues. CDR1 is SGHDN and CDR2 is FVKESK in the germline V gene. With 4 bases clipped from V and 5 bases from J, the junction kept 6 bases outside the gene matches. The chain's CDR3 is CASSLPGLANEQYF. In nucleotides, the CDR3 is TGTGCCAGCAGCCTCCCGGGACTAGCCAACGAGCAGTACTTC.

This clonotype was observed a few times. In DNA form, the CDR3 reads TGCAGTGCTCAGCATCCCGGGACACTGGACGGGGAGACCCAGTACTTC. It yields the protein CSAQHPGTLDGETQYF. The gene calls are TRBV20-1 and TRBJ2-5; D perhaps matches TRBD1 (6 bases). The V end lost 5 bases, the J end lost 5 bases, and 24 bases lay between the germline ends. The germline V gene has CDR1 DFQATT and CDR2 SNEGSKA (reference sequence). CDR3 length: 16 amino acids.

The gene calls are TRBV29-1 and TRBJ1-1; D possibly corresponds to TRBD1 (5 bases). The CDR3 is 12 amino acids. Per the germline V gene, CDR1 is SQVTM and CDR2 is ANQGSEA. Trimming removed 7 bases at V and 3 bases at J, with 12 bases between. The CDR3 here is CSATRGDTEAFF. Here the CDR3 DNA reads TGCAGCGCCACGCGGGGGGACACTGAAGCTTTCTTT.

This clonotype was detected ten times or more. This chain links TRBV20-1 with TRBJ1-2; 11 nucleotides agree with TRBD1. V trimming: 5 bases; J trimming: 7 bases; junction bases outside the gene matches: 0. CDR1 and CDR2 from the germline V gene are DFQATT and SNEGSKA (reference sequence). CDR3 length: 11 amino acids. CDR3 sequence reads: CSAGTGGGYTF. In DNA, the CDR3 is TGCAGTGCTGGGACAGGGGGTGGCTACACCTTC.

This clonotype was detected ten times or more. The chain uses TRBV29-1 and TRBJ2-1, with TRBD2 matching 10 bases. The CDR3 consists of 16 residues. Germline assignment: CDR1 SQVTM and CDR2 ANQGSEA. J was trimmed by 6 bases and V by 2 bases; bases with no gene match: 10. CDR3 region: CSVESVGLAGVNEQFF. The DNA of the CDR3 is TGCAGCGTTGAATCGGTAGGGCTAGCGGGAGTCAATGAGCAGTTCTTC.

This clonotype was seen many times. V is TRBV4-1 and J is TRBJ2-4; D may be TRBD1 (5 bases). Germline assignment: CDR1 MGHRA and CDR2 YSYEKL. The CDR3 runs to 15 residues. Trimming pared 5 bases from V and 6 bases from J, leaving 17 bases between. CDR3 in DNA: TGCGCCAGCAGCTCCCCTCTAGGGGTAGGAAACATTCAGTACTTC. Protein: CASSSPLGVGNIQYF.

The V call is TRBV25-1, the J call TRBJ2-7, with D perhaps matching TRBD2 (6 bases). The CDR3 has 18 residues. Trimming took off 1 base at V and 2 bases at J, with 21 bases between the two ends. From germline, CDR1 is MGHDK and CDR2 SYGVNS. This chain's CDR3 is CASSESRTSGSFAYEQYF. The CDR3 DNA sequence: TGTGCCAGCAGTGAATCCCGAACCAGCGGGTCCTTCGCCTACGAGCAGTACTTC.

The chain joins TRBV9 to TRBJ2-1; possible D gene TRBD2, 5 bases. V was cut by 0 bases and J by 2 bases, with 9 bases left in between. Germline V gives CDR1 SGDLS, CDR2 YYNGEE. The CDR3 consists of 15 residues. CDR3 residues: CASSVAAGPYNEQFF. The CDR3 bases are TGTGCCAGCAGCGTAGCGGCGGGCCCCTACAATGAGCAGTTCTTC.

In its sample, this clonotype was seen a few times. V gene TRBV7-9 combines with J gene TRBJ2-5; the D gene is possibly TRBD1 (6 bases). CDR3 length: 16 residues. Germline V lookup: CDR1 SEHNR, CDR2 FQNEAQ (reference sequence). V lost 4 bases and J 2 bases, leaving 17 bases between the germline ends. CDR3 in amino acids: CASSWAHRVPQETQYF. CDR3 DNA: TGTGCCAGCAGCTGGGCCCACAGGGTACCACAAGAGACCCAGTACTTC.

Worth noting for this clonotype: Relative to the germline gene, one junction end is altered; a read error may explain this. The chain carries TRBV7-9 and TRBJ1-2; D possibly corresponds to TRBD1 (6 bases). The CDR3 runs to 13 residues. Per the germline V gene, CDR1 is SEHNR and CDR2 is FQNEAQ (reference sequence). CDR3 residues: CASSYRVSYGHTF. Here the CDR3 DNA reads TGTGCCAGCAGCTACAGGGTATCGTATGGCCACACCTTC.

This clonotype was seen a few times. This chain uses TRBV6-1 with TRBJ1-2; D remains unclear. CDR1 and CDR2 from the germline V gene are MNHNS and SASEGT. The CDR3 is 18 residues long. V lost 6 bases, J lost 4 bases, and 27 bases lay in between. CDR3 amino acids: CASSKPDGSSIGPYGYTF. The CDR3 nucleotides are TGTGCCAGCAGCAAACCGGACGGATCCAGCATAGGCCCCTATGGCTACACCTTC.

This clonotype occurred a few times. The chain carries TRBV6-5 and TRBJ2-3; D gene ambiguous. Trimming pared 4 bases from V and 2 bases from J, leaving 7 bases between. CDR1 is MNHEY and CDR2 is SVGAGI in the germline V gene. The length of the CDR3 is 13 residues. CDR3 protein: CASSLTVTDTQYF. DNA of the CDR3: TGTGCCAGCAGTTTAACAGTCACAGATACGCAGTATTTT.

Only a few counts were recorded for this clonotype. The chain joins TRBV5-1 to TRBJ2-1, with TRBD2 matching over 12 bases. The germline gives CDR1 SGHRS, CDR2 YFSETQ. The junction had 4 bases not matched to a gene; V was cut back by 6 bases and J by 9 bases. The CDR3 spans 13 residues. This CDR3 reads CASTLAGGIEQFF. In DNA, the CDR3 is TGCGCCAGCACTCTAGCGGGGGGGATTGAGCAGTTCTTC.

Turning to this clonotype: A read error may produce the germline difference seen at one junction end. This rearrangement joins TRBV20-1 to TRBJ1-1; D unresolved. Germline V gives CDR1 DFQATT, CDR2 SNEGSKA (reference sequence). The CDR3 loop spans 12 amino acids. CDR3 residues: CSARGKVDEAFF. In DNA form, the CDR3 reads TGCAGTGCGAGAGGGAAGGTGGATGAAGCTTTCTTT.

This chain joins TRBV12-3 or TRBV12-4 and TRBJ1-5; D may be TRBD1 (5 bases). V was shortened by 7 bases and J by 0 bases, with 10 bases between the two germline ends. The CDR3 is made up of 14 amino acids. CDR3 bases: TGTGCCAGCAAATGGACACATAGCAATCAGCCCCAGCATTTT. Residues: CASKWTHSNQPQHF.